A selection of T cell receptor beta chains follows, all from one sample in a study of TIL therapy for anti-PD-1-resistant metastatic lung cancer. The protocol was immunoSEQ multiplex PCR, while the TCRdb copy is restricted to in-frame clones and leaves out a portion. The table includes about 100,000 clones, roughly 65% detected once. The starting material was tumor tissue, obtained at baseline. The receptors shown here come from a person between 25 and 80 years old with non-small cell lung cancer. CDR3s include the opening cysteine and the closing phenylalanine or tryptophan. The order of the fields is V gene, clone size, D gene, J gene, CDR3 DNA, CDR3 protein. D genes are given only for firm matches. Some rows mark clone size as missing; the rest say once, few, many or name a class of expanded clone.

TRBV7-3	many	NA	TRBJ2-1	TGTGCCAGCAGCTTAGGGGGGCATCAGTCCTACAATGAGCAGTTCTTC	CASSLGGHQSYNEQFF
TRBV9	NA	NA	TRBJ2-3	TGTGCCAGCAGCCCCCTTGAGGGCAGGGATACAGATACGCAGTATTTT	CASSPLEGRDTDTQYF
TRBV3-1/TRBV3-2	NA	NA	TRBJ2-7	TGTGCCAGCAGCCCGCTGAGGGGGAGGGATTCCGAGCAGTACTTC	CASSPLRGRDSEQYF
TRBV5-4	NA	TRBD2	TRBJ2-4	TGTGCCAGCAGCTTGGGACTAGCGGGGGGGCGTGCCAAAAACATTCAGTACTTC	CASSLGLAGGRAKNIQYF
TRBV6-2/TRBV6-3	NA	TRBD2	TRBJ2-1	TGTGCCAGCAGTTACTCGGGAATAGCGGGAGTGTACAATGAGCAGTTCTTC	CASSYSGIAGVYNEQFF
TRBV4-3	NA	TRBD2	TRBJ2-3	TGCGCCAGCAGCCCCAATCCCAGCGGGGAAACAGATACGCAGTATTTT	CASSPNPSGETDTQYF
TRBV7-2	NA	TRBD2	TRBJ2-3	TGTGCCAGCAGCCCCCTCGGGGGGACTAGCACAGATACGCAGTATTTT	CASSPLGGTSTDTQYF
TRBV21-1	NA	NA	TRBJ2-4	TGTCTTTCCGGTCGGAGAGGTCAGGGGACGGGACAAGCCAAAAACATTCAGTACTTC	CLSGRRGQGTGQAKNIQYF
TRBV4-3	NA	TRBD1	TRBJ2-4	TGCGCCAGCAGCCGAGGGGGCGCCGGAAACATTCAGTACTTC	CASSRGGAGNIQYF
TRBV30	NA	TRBD2	TRBJ2-1	TGTGCCTGGAGTGAGGGACTAGCGCTCGAGCAGTTCTTC	CAWSEGLALEQFF
TRBV7-9	many	TRBD2	TRBJ2-5	TGTGCCAGCAGTATAGGACTAGCGGGAGCGGGAGAGACCCAGTACTTC	CASSIGLAGAGETQYF
TRBV20-1	once	NA	TRBJ2-7	TGCAGTGCTAGTGCTGCCCCCCAAAATTTGCAGTACTTC	CSASAAPQNLQYF
TRBV5-1	NA	NA	TRBJ1-1	TGCGCCAGCAGCTTGGAAGGGGCGTTAGGGGCTTGGGGCACTGAAGCTTTCTTT	CASSLEGALGAWGTEAFF
TRBV27	NA	NA	TRBJ1-2	TGTGCCAGCAGTTGGGGGGTGAGCTATGGCTACACCTTC	CASSWGVSYGYTF
TRBV6-2/TRBV6-3	NA	TRBD1	TRBJ2-2	TGTGCCAGCAGCCCAGGACAGGGCGATAACGGGGAGCTGTTTTTT	CASSPGQGDNGELFF
TRBV7-9	NA	NA	TRBJ2-6	TGTGCCAGCAGCTCCGGAATATCTGGGGCCAACGTCCTGACTTTC	CASSSGISGANVLTF
TRBV25-1	NA	TRBD2	TRBJ2-5	TGTGCCAGCAGTCGGGGGGGGCGGGAGACCCAGTACTTC	CASSRGGRETQYF
TRBV15	NA	TRBD1	TRBJ2-7	TGTGCCACCAGCACGCCTCCGGACAGGGGAAGCGAGCAGTACTTC	CATSTPPDRGSEQYF
TRBV28	NA	TRBD2	TRBJ2-7	TGTGCCAGCAGACCAAGCGGGAGGGCCCCCTACGAGCAGTACTTC	CASRPSGRAPYEQYF
TRBV3-1/TRBV3-2	many	NA	TRBJ1-2	TGTGCCAGCAGCCTGGGGGCCATCCAGGGGCATGGCTACACCTTC	CASSLGAIQGHGYTF
TRBV3-1/TRBV3-2	NA	NA	TRBJ1-2	TGTGCCAGCAGCCAAGATGCCCTTGCGAGTGGCTACACCTTC	CASSQDALASGYTF
TRBV20-1	NA	NA	TRBJ1-2	TGCAGTGCTAGAGTACCGCGTGGCTACACCTTC	CSARVPRGYTF
TRBV6-1	NA	TRBD1	TRBJ1-3	TGTGCCAGCAGTGCCGGACAGGTTAACTCTGGAAACACCATATATTTT	CASSAGQVNSGNTIYF
TRBV7-9	few	TRBD2	TRBJ2-1	TGTGCCAGCAGCTTACCACTAGCGGGGGGCCCGGGCGGTGAGCAGTTCTTC	CASSLPLAGGPGGEQFF
TRBV2	NA	TRBD2	TRBJ2-7	TGTGCCAGCTCTGGGGGGACTAGCGGGACATACTACGAGCAGTACTTC	CASSGGTSGTYYEQYF
TRBV7-9	NA	NA	TRBJ1-1	TGTGCCAGCAGCCTCAGGGCCACTGAAGCTTTCTTT	CASSLRATEAFF
TRBV11-2	NA	NA	TRBJ1-3	TGTGCCAGCAGCTTAGTACAGTCTGGAAACACCATATATTTT	CASSLVQSGNTIYF
TRBV29-1	once	NA	TRBJ2-7	TGCAGCGTTGTGGTGTCTGGGGTTCTACACGAGCAGTACTTC	CSVVVSGVLHEQYF
TRBV29-1	once	TRBD2	TRBJ2-7	TGCAGCGGGGGGACTAGCGGGAACGAGCAGTACTTC	CSGGTSGNEQYF
TRBV7-9	NA	NA	TRBJ1-2	TGTGCCAGCAGCTTAGAGTACGCATATGGCTACACCTTC	CASSLEYAYGYTF
TRBV12-3/TRBV12-4	once	NA	TRBJ2-2	TGTGCCAGCAGTTTAGAGTTCACCGGGGAGCTGTTTTTT	CASSLEFTGELFF
TRBV24-1	NA	NA	TRBJ1-2	TGTGCCACCAGTGGACCCTATGGCTACACCTTC	CATSGPYGYTF
TRBV7-9	NA	NA	TRBJ2-6	TGTGCCAGCAGCCCCAGTGGAACTGGGGCCAACGTCCTGACTTTC	CASSPSGTGANVLTF
TRBV7-2	few	NA	TRBJ2-3	TGTGCCAGCAGCTTCGGGCTGCAGGAATATACGCAGTATTTT	CASSFGLQEYTQYF
TRBV6-2/TRBV6-3	few	NA	TRBJ1-1	TGTGCCAGCAGTTACTCGGAGGGTTATGAAGCTTTCTTT	CASSYSEGYEAFF
TRBV7-6	NA	NA	TRBJ1-1	TGTGCCAGCAGCCCAGGTCTGATGAACACTGAAGCTTTCTTT	CASSPGLMNTEAFF
TRBV5-4	NA	TRBD1	TRBJ2-5	TGTGCCAGCAGCATCGACAGGGGCCGGGAGACCCAGTACTTC	CASSIDRGRETQYF
TRBV7-2	NA	NA	TRBJ2-5	TGTGCCAGCAGCCCCGCGGGGAGAGGGACCCAGTACTTC	CASSPAGRGTQYF
TRBV18	NA	TRBD1	TRBJ2-7	TGTGCCAGCTCACCGGGACAGGTGACCTACGAGCAGTACTTC	CASSPGQVTYEQYF
TRBV18	NA	TRBD1	TRBJ1-2	TGTGCCAGCTCACGAGACAGGGAGCGGGACTATGGCTACACCTTC	CASSRDRERDYGYTF
TRBV9	NA	NA	TRBJ2-5	TGTGCCAGCAGCAGGTTCCAGGGTGAGACCCAGTACTTC	CASSRFQGETQYF
TRBV4-2	NA	TRBD1	TRBJ2-7	TGTGCCAGCAGCCAAGGGGACAGTTCCTACGAGCAGTACTTC	CASSQGDSSYEQYF
TRBV4-1	NA	TRBD2	TRBJ2-3	TGCGCCAGCAGCCAAGAGTTTGGGGAGGGCCGGGATAGAGATACGCAGTATTTT	CASSQEFGEGRDRDTQYF
TRBV5-6	NA	NA	TRBJ2-1	TGTGCCAGCAGCACGGGACAAATATACAATGAGCAGTTCTTC	CASSTGQIYNEQFF
TRBV19	NA	NA	TRBJ2-3	TGTGCCAGTAGTTGGGGAGATACGCAGTATTTT	CASSWGDTQYF
TRBV12-3/TRBV12-4	NA	NA	TRBJ2-2	TGTGCCAGCAGTTTCATCGCCGGGGAGCTGTTTTTT	CASSFIAGELFF
TRBV5-1	NA	NA	TRBJ1-4	TGCGCCAGCAGCTTGAATGGCGTGAGTGAAAAACTGTTTTTT	CASSLNGVSEKLFF
TRBV4-2	few	NA	TRBJ2-3	TGTGCCAGCAGCCAAGGGGATGGGACAGATACGCAGTATTTT	CASSQGDGTDTQYF
TRBV18	NA	NA	TRBJ2-3	TGTGCCAGCTCCCCGGGTAGCGGCACAGATACGCAGTATTTT	CASSPGSGTDTQYF
TRBV4-1	NA	NA	TRBJ2-7	TGCGCCAGCAGCCAAGATGATCGGGGCTCCTACGAGCAGTACTTC	CASSQDDRGSYEQYF
TRBV6-5	NA	NA	TRBJ2-1	TGTGCCAGCAGCGCCCCTTGGGGAGCTAGGGATGAGCAGTTCTTC	CASSAPWGARDEQFF